The clone carrying this TCR beta chain was seen more than once but under ten times. TCRdb's copy holds only in-frame clones and misses some; the assay was immunoSEQ multiplex PCR. Among about 84,000 clones listed, less than 80% were seen once. Trimming took 5 bases from V and 12 from J; bases not matched to a gene: 11. The CDR3 spans 14 residues. Germline-derived CDR1 and CDR2 are MDHEN and SYDVKM. This sample stems from a study of radiotherapy plus CTLA-4 blockade in lung cancer. The sequence derives from a human donor with non-small cell lung cancer that progressed on radiotherapy plus ipilimumab. V usage is TRBV28 and J usage is TRBJ2-7; 12 bases line up with TRBD1. Sequencing used peripheral blood, obtained from a patient treated with radiotherapy plus ipilimumab. CDR3 sequence: CASSLSPGTGGRYF. CDR3 coding DNA: TGTGCCAGCAGTCTCAGTCCCGGGACAGGGGGCAGGTACTTC.